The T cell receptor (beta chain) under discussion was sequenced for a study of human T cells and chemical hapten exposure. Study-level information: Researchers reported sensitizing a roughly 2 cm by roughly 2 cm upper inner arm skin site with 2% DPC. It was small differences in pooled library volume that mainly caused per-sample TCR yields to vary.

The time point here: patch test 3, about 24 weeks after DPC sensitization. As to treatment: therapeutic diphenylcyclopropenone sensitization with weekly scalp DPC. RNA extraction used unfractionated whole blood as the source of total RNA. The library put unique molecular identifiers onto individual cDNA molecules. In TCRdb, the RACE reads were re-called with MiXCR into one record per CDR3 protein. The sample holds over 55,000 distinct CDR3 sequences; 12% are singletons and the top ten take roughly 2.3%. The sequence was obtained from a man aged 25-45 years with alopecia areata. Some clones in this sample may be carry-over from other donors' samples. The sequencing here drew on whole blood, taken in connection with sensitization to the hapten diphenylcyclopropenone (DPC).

The CDR3 spells CASTQGDYTEAFF. CDR3 nucleotides: TGTGCCAGCACACAGGGGGATTACACTGAAGCTTTCTTT. The rearrangement links TRBV28 to TRBJ1-1, with 8 bases matching TRBD1. Germline V gives CDR1 MDHEN, CDR2 SYDVKM. The V and J ends lost 7 bases and 3 bases, in that order; junction bases with no gene match: 4. The CDR3 sequence is 13 residues long.